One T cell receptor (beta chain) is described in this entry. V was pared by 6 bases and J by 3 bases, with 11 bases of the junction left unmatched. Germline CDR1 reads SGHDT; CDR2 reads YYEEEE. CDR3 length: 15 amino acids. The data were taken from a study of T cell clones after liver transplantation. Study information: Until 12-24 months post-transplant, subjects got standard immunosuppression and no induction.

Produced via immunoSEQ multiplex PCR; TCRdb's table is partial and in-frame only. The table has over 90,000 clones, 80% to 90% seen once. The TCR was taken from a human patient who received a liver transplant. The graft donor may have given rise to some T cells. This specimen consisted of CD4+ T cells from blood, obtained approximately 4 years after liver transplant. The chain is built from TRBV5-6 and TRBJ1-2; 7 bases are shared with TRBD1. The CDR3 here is CASNSLGGEDYGYTF. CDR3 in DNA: TGTGCCAGCAACTCCCTAGGGGGCGAAGACTATGGCTACACCTTC.